This T cell receptor beta chain originates from a study of shared clonotypes between healthy human individuals. At the level of the study: The cohort had two women and a few men, ages 18 to 49. Study-level results: The low donor count limited represented genetic and exposure-history diversity. A handful of donors held around 5% of naive CD4 clonotypes in common.

Assay: immunoSEQ multiplex PCR; the TCRdb copy retains only in-frame clones and omits some. The data contain 2 million to 2.5 million clones, approximately 93% of them singletons. The CDR3 totals 11 residues. About this clone: What it binds is not known.

The V call is TRBV21-1, the J call TRBJ2-7; the tabulated D call, TRBD2, remains unverified against the DNA. TRBV21-1 is a pseudogene locus. The sample comprised naive CD4+ T cells from PBMCs. The subset is: CD45RA+ positively selected. The clonotype originates from a man younger than 35 in good health. Some clones in this sample may be carry-over from other donors' samples. The CDR3 nucleotides are TGTGCCATTCCGACTCTCTACGAGCAGTACTTC. Protein: CAIPTLYEQYF.